This T cell receptor (beta chain) derives from a study of cytomegalovirus exposure and HLA in healthy donors listed by TCRdb under 2017. As for the study more broadly: In an earlier analysis of 587 of the donors, 276 Gb of sequence data and approximately 100 million unique TCR beta sequences from 150 million to 200 million T cells were reported. Around 320 gigabases of sequencing data and 78 million or so unique TCR sequences were included in an early release covering several hundred HLA-typed donors. Among the approximately 400 genotyped donors, approximately 77% belonged to the genetic ancestry cluster associated with self-reported Caucasian donors. The study was designed to test whether signatures of past pathogen exposure could be identified by cataloging public T cell receptors. The study profiled the T cell repertoires of 500 to 800 subjects by immunosequencing and related them to cytomegalovirus serostatus. In addition to the first cohort of hundreds of subjects, a separate validation cohort of over 90 different subjects was used. The study combined high-throughput TCR immunosequencing, statistical association of individual TCRs with disease status, and machine learning to predict cytomegalovirus infection status. A later analysis re-examined previously published TCR beta repertoires from around 670 donors and added high-resolution HLA genotyping to investigate patterns of TCR occurrence. Rather than using new phenotypic data, the later analysis identified candidate immune exposures from TCR beta sequences and from how often those sequences occurred across donors. An earlier analysis of some 600 of the donors applied high-throughput TCR beta sequencing to assess whether each TCR beta V gene segment acted as functional or pseudogenic. Alongside the repertoire data, information on donor age, sex, ethnicity and CMV serostatus was compiled. A later genetic analysis took genome-wide SNP genotypes for about three fifths of the 666 donors and used that subset as a discovery cohort. All discovery cohort repertoires had been generated on a single sequencing platform. HLA typing included class I and class II loci at four-digit resolution. Typing coverage differed by locus: A, B, C, DRB1 and DQB1 were typed in roughly 620-630 donors, DQA1 in about 560, DPA1 in 606, and DPB1 in 450 to 480. Four to six DR-DQ haplotypes were handled as single units for association and clustering because linkage in the cohort was strong. Among 300 to 450 genotyped donors of the cohort, an average of approximately 230,000 unique TCR beta nucleotide sequences were sequenced per donor, roughly 20% of them non-productive. General conclusions and limits of the study: According to a later genetic analysis, donors in an Asian-associated ancestry cluster had fewer N-insertions in productive TCRs than the approximately 630-donor mean. Some IMGT-functional V segments, including TRBV6-2 and TRBV6-3, could not be distinguished by the 87-base-pair reads and were therefore excluded. A further reported finding was that TCR beta sequences accurately predicted the HLA-A and HLA-B alleles for most subjects in the first cohort. In a later analysis, several top co-occurrence clusters were reported to appear linked to parvovirus B19, influenza, CMV and Epstein-Barr virus. A later analysis associated about 17,000 TCR beta sequences with specific HLA alleles at a false discovery rate of 0.05. Cytomegalovirus status was reported to be diagnosed by the classifier with high specificity and sensitivity in both the original and validation cohorts. Linkage disequilibrium might explain the correlated functional status among segregating V segments, but an unknown experimental factor could not be excluded. In vitro tests confirmed that a few of the cytomegalovirus-associated TCR beta chains recognize cytomegalovirus antigens. Immune exposure information for the cohort was limited to CMV serostatus. In the study, 164 TCR beta chains were listed as associated with cytomegalovirus. Because some donors lacked HLA typing at each locus, the association tests relied only on the typed subset. In a later analysis, TCR association rates were found to vary across HLA loci, with the most associated TCRs seen for DRB1 alleles and the fewest for HLA-C alleles. In an earlier analysis of approximately 590 of the donors, most TCR beta V segments were observed in productive rearrangements about 87% or about 30% of the time, broadly matching IMGT annotations. A cluster of highly shared sequence variants was judged likely to represent a technical artifact of the sequencing pipeline. Sequencing depth was assumed to be roughly uniform across donors in the presence/absence analyses, though that assumption may not hold. Strong co-occurrence of HLA alleles, especially DR and DQ, made assigning TCR associations to individual alleles difficult. Because counts were too low, about 15 rarely observed V segments, including chromosome 9 orphons, were left out of the earlier analysis of approximately 500 of the donors. While some public TCRs were present in many individuals, most TCR sequences turned up only very rarely across donors. A later analysis found that HLA-associated TCR beta chains were more clonally expanded and had lower generation probabilities than equally common non-associated chains. This cohort had only TCR beta chains sequenced, and the lack of alpha or paired-chain data limited which features could be detected. According to a later analysis, most CMV-associated TCR beta chains appeared to be HLA-restricted, and the HLA associations seemed to be driven largely by CMV exposure. V-gene and J-gene trimming of TCR beta chains was associated with a missense DCLRE1C variant in a later genetic analysis, and the association was replicated in an independent cohort. The authors suggested that the approach could potentially be generalized to other disease states and immunological phenotypes.

Comments on this clone: What this receptor recognizes is not known. Qualities for individual bases were not recorded, and no much larger clone is one base off.

The cohort was made up of approximately 700 healthy bone marrow donors. At the time of sampling, every cohort member was nominally healthy, though immune exposures that went unrecorded were likely present. The donor tested CMV seronegative, placing the donor among the roughly 340 seronegative members of the cohort. Each donor provided a peripheral blood sample, and peripheral blood mononuclear cells were used for TCR beta sequencing. Genomic DNA extraction from the blood cell samples was performed with the Qiagen DNeasy Blood Extraction Kit. Preparation of the library involved the immunoSEQ multiplex PCR assay. For the multiplex PCR, a mixture combining 60 forward primers for TCR Vbeta segments and 13 reverse primers for TCR Jbeta segments was used. The CDR3 region of rearranged TCR beta genes was amplified from genomic DNA by a multiplex PCR assay. The Illumina HiSeq System was used to sequence the amplified TCR beta libraries as 87-base-pair reads. In the source study's methods: A later analysis counted some 74 million unique TCR beta chains across the 650 to 800 repertoires, and some 11 million of these chains were shared by at least two donors. To remove PCR and sequencing errors, raw reads were error-corrected and collapsed into unique sequences using a nearest-neighbor algorithm that merged closely related sequences. CDR3 sequences were aligned to IMGT reference sequences to assign V, D and J gene segments. For a sequence to be retained, a match of at least six nucleotides to both a V gene segment and a J gene segment was required. A rearrangement was called productive if the CDR3 had no stop codons and remained in frame with V and J, and every other rearrangement was called non-productive. CDR3 was defined according to IMGT convention as the region running from the second conserved V-encoded cysteine to the conserved J-encoded phenylalanine. The earlier analysis of a few hundred of the donors excluded sequences that lacked an unambiguous match to a single V gene segment. An earlier analysis of almost 600 of the donors classified V segments as functional when productive rearrangements were above 56.7% and as segregating when the standard deviation between donors was above 5%. To diagnose cytomegalovirus status from the catalog of TCR beta chain sequences, a statistical classification framework was built. A later analysis assigned V and J genes by comparing TCR nucleotide sequences with IMGT/GENE-DB human TR gene sequences. In a later analysis, CDR3 sequences and most-parsimonious VDJ recombination scenarios were assigned using the TCRdist pipeline. In a later analysis, each TCR beta chain was defined by its CDR3 amino acid sequence together with its V-gene family, and reads lacking a unique V-gene family were excluded. As a way to deal with suspected cross-contamination and a sequencing artifact, a later analysis dropped 450 to 600 nucleotide sequences that were highly shared and had low generation probability. A later analysis calculated a clonal expansion index for each public chain from normalized within-repertoire ranks of inferred template counts. In a later analysis, generation probabilities were computed using a VDJ recombination model fitted to out-of-frame rearrangements, and the results were checked against IGoR. In a later analysis, TCR-TCR, TCR-HLA and TCR-CMV co-occurrence was scored with hypergeometric tests, and a repertoire-size bias correction was applied to TCR pairs. To estimate false discovery rates, a later analysis permuted the HLA or CMV assignments 20 times. In a later analysis, co-occurring TCRs were grouped using DBSCAN, and TCRdist sequence similarity was added for clustering within HLA-allele-positive subsets. For co-occurrence clustering, repertoires with fewer than 30,000 or more than 120,000 public chains were excluded, along with roughly five repertoires with anomalous nucleotide sharing. The table comes from immuneACCESS by way of TCRdb, which keeps in-frame sequences with V and J called. Part of the clones is missing from these tables; in studies checked, under half for an unresolved V gene and the rest for unknown reasons. V and J calls and clone size come straight from that table; D and trimming were deduced from the DNA. Counted in this sample were a few hundred thousand clones; about 82% of them appeared once. Of the sample, about 3% falls within the top ten clones.

The CDR3 runs 15 residues from the cysteine to the phenylalanine. This entry keeps only the CDR3 DNA: 45 bases, framed from base 1. Ends trimmed: V by 5 bases, J by 6 bases; bases unmatched to a gene: 10. From a lookup of the germline V gene (reference sequence), CDR1 and CDR2 are MNHEY and SMNVEV. The chain uses TRBV27 and TRBJ1-5; 7 nucleotides in the junction match TRBD1. The receptor comes from a man younger than 45 in good health and CMV-seronegative. Sample: PBMCs. The CDR3 has the sequence CASSEQGGFGQPQHF. In nucleotide form, the sequence is TGTGCCAGCAGTGAACAAGGGGGCTTCGGTCAGCCCCAGCATTTT.